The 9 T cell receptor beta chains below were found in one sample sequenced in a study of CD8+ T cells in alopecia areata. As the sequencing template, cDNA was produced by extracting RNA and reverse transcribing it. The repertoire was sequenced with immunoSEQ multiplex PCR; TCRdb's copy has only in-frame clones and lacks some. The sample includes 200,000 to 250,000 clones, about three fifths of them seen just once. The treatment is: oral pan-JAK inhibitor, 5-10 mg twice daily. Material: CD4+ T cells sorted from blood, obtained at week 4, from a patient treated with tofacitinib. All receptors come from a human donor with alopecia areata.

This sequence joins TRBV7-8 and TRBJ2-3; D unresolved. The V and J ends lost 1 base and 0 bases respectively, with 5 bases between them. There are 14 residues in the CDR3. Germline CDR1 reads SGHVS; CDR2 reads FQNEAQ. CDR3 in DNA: TGTGCCAGCAGCTTAGACACCAGCACAGATACGCAGTATTTT. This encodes CASSLDTSTDTQYF.

The CDR3 reads CASSQETPGNTIYF. In DNA, the CDR3 is TGCGCCAGCAGCCAGGAGACACCTGGAAACACCATATATTTT. The rearrangement links TRBV4-3 to TRBJ1-3; D not resolved. The CDR3 consists of 14 residues. CDR1 and CDR2 (germline): LGHNA, YSLEER. The ends were cut back, 3 bases at V and 2 bases at J, with 8 bases in the middle.

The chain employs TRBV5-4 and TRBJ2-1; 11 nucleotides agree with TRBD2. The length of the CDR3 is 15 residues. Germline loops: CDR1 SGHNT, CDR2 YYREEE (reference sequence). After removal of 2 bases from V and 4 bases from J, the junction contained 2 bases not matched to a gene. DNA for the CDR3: TGTGCCAGCAGCTTACTAGCGGGGGAGTACAATGAGCAGTTCTTC. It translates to CASSLLAGEYNEQFF. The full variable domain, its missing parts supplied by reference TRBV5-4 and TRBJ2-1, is ETGVTQSPTHLIKTRGQQVTLRCSSQSGHNTVSWYQQALGQGPQFIFQYYREEENGRGNFPPRFSGLQFPNYSSELNVNALELDDSALYLCASSLLAGEYNEQFFGPGTRLTVL.

CDR3 bases: TGTGCCAGCAGTGTCTTATTGGCCGGCAGACCAAATGAAAAACTGTTTTTT. Translation: CASSVLLAGRPNEKLFF. J is TRBJ1-4 and V is TRBV25-1; D not resolved. The CDR3 is 17 residues long. Trimming pared 4 bases from V and 5 bases from J, leaving 20 bases between. Germline lookup yields CDR1 MGHDK and CDR2 SYGVNS. Together with reference TRBV25-1 and TRBJ1-4, the CDR3 gives the full variable domain: EADIYQTPRYLVIGTGKKITLECSQTMGHDKMYWYQQDPGMELHLIHYSYGVNSTEKGDLSSESTVSRIRTEHFPLTLESARPSHTSQYLCASSVLLAGRPNEKLFFGSGTQLSVL.

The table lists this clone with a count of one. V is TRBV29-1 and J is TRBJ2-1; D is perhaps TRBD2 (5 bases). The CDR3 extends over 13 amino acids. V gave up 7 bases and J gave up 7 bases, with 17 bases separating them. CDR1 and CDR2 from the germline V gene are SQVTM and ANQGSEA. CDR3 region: CSGGLLRTNEQFF. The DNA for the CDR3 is TGCAGCGGAGGGTTACTCCGGACGAATGAGCAGTTCTTC.

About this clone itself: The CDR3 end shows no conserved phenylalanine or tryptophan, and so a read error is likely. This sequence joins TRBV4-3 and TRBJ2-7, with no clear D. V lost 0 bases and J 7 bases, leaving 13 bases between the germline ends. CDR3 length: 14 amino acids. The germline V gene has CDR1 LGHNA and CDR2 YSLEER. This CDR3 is CASSQDWGLGEQYL. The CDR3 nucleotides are TGCGCCAGCAGCCAAGATTGGGGATTAGGGGAGCAGTACCTC.

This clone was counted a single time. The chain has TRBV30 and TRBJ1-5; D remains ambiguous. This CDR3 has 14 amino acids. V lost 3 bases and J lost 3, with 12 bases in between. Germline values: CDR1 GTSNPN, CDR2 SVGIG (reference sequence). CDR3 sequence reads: CAWRREGNNQPQHF. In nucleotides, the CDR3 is TGTGCCTGGAGGAGGGAGGGAAACAATCAGCCCCAGCATTTT.

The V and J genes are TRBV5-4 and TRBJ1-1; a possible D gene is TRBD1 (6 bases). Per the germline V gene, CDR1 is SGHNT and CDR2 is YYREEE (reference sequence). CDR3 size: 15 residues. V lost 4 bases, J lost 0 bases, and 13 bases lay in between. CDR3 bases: TGTGCCAGCAGCCCCAGTGGGGACATGAACACTGAAGCTTTCTTT. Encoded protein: CASSPSGDMNTEAFF.

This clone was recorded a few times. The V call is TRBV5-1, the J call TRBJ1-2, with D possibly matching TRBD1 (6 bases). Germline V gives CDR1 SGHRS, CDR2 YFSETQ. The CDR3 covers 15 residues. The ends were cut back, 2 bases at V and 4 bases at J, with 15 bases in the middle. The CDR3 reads CASSFGQSSGYGYTF. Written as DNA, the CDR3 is TGCGCCAGCAGCTTCGGACAGTCATCTGGCTATGGCTACACCTTC.